The clone carrying this TCR beta chain was counted between two and nine times. Its antigen remains unknown. This record comes from a study of beta chain features in type 1 diabetes. Study-level findings and limits: Among patients with Type 1 diabetes, TCRB CDR3s were moderately but significantly shorter in every one of the four CD4+ subsets.

Of the isolated RNA, all was reverse transcribed, and so the sequenced material was expressed TCRB transcripts. Here immunoSEQ multiplex PCR was the method, and the copy in TCRdb shows in-frame clones only, minus some. The sample has some 330,000 clones, 10% to 15% seen once. The sample was naive CD4+ T cells from blood. The TCR sequence derives from a woman aged 18-29 years with type 1 diabetes.

CDR3 sequence reads: CASSVVGGGQETQYF. The DNA for the CDR3 is TGTGCCAGCAGCGTAGTCGGGGGAGGGCAAGAGACCCAGTACTTC. The genes are TRBV9 and TRBJ2-5, with 7 bases fitting TRBD2. This CDR3 has 15 amino acids. Trimming cost V 0 bases and J 2 bases; bases outside gene matches: 4. Per germline, CDR1 SGDLS and CDR2 YYNGEE.